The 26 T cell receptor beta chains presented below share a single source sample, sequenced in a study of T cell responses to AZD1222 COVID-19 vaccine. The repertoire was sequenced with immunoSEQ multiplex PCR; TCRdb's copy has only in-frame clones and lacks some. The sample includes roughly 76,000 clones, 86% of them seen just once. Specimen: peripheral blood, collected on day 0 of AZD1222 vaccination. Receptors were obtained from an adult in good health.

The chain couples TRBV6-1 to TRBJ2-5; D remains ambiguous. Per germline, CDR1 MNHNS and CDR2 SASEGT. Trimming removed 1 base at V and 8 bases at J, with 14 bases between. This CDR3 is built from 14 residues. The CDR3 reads CASSEGGWPQTQYF. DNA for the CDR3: TGTGCCAGCAGTGAAGGGGGTTGGCCGCAAACCCAGTACTTC.

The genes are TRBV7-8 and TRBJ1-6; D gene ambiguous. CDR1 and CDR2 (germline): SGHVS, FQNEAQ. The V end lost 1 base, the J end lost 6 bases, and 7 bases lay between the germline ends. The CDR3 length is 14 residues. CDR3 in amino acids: CASSLEVSNSPLHF. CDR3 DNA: TGTGCCAGCAGCTTAGAGGTTTCTAATTCACCCCTCCACTTT.

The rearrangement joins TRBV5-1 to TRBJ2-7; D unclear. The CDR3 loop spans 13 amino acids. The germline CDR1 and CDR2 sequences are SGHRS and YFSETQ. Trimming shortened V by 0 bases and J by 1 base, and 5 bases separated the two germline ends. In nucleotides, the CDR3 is TGCGCCAGCAGCTTGGGACGGTCCTACGAGCAGTACTTC. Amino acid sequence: CASSLGRSYEQYF.

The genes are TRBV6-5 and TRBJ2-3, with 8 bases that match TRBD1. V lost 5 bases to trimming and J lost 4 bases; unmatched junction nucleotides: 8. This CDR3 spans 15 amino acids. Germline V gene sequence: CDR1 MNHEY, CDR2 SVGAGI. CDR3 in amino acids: CASSPSRGHSDTQYF. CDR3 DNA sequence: TGTGCCAGCAGTCCCTCCAGGGGGCACTCAGATACGCAGTATTTT.

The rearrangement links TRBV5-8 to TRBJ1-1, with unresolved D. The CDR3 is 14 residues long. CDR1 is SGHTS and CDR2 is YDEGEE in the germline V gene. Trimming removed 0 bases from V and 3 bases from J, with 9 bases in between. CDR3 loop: CASSLADGYTEAFF. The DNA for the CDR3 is TGTGCCAGCAGCTTGGCGGACGGTTACACTGAAGCTTTCTTT.

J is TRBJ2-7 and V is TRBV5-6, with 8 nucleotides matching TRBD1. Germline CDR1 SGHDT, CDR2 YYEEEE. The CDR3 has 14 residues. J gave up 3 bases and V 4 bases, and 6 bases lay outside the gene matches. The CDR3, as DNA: TGTGCCAGCAGCAGGGACAGGACCCACTACGAGCAGTACTTC. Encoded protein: CASSRDRTHYEQYF.

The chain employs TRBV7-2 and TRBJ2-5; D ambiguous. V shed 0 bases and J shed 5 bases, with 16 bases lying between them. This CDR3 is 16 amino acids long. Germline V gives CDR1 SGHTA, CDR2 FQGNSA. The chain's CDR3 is CASSLASAVPGETQYF. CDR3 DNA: TGTGCCAGCAGCTTAGCCAGCGCGGTTCCGGGTGAGACCCAGTACTTC.

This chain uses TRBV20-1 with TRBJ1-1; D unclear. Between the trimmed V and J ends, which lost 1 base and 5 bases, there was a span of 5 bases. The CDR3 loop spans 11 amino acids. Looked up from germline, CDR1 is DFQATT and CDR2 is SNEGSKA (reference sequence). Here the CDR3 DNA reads TGCAGTGCTAGAGGTCCAACTGAAGCTTTCTTT. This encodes CSARGPTEAFF.

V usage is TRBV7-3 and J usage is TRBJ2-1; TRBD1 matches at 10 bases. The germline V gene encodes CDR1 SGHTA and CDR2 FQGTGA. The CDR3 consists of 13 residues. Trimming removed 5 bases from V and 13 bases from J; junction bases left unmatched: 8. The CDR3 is CASSLKRDRGQFF. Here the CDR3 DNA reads TGTGCCAGCAGCCTAAAACGGGACAGGGGACAGTTCTTC.

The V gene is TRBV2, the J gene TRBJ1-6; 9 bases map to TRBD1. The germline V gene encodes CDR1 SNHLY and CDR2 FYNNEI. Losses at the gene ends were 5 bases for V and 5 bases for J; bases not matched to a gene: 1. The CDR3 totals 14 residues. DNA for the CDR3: TGTGCCAGCAGTCGACAGGGGGATAATTCACCCCTCCACTTT. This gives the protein CASSRQGDNSPLHF.

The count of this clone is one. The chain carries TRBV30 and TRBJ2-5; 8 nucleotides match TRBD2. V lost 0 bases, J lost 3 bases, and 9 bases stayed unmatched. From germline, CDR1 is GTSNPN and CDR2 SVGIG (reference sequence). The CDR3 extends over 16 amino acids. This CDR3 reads CAWSVLRGGTKETQYF. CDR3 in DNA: TGTGCCTGGAGTGTACTTCGCGGGGGGACCAAAGAGACCCAGTACTTC.

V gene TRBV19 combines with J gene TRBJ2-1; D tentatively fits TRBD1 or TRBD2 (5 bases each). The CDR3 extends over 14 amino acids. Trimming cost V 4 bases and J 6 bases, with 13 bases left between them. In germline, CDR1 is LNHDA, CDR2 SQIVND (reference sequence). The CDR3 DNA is TGTGCCAGTAGTAGGGGGTCGATTGCCAATGAGCAGTTCTTC. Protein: CASSRGSIANEQFF.

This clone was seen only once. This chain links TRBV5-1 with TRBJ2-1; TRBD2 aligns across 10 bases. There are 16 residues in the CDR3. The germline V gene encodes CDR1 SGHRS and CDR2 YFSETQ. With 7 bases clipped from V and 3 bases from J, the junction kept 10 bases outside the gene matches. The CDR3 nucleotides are TGCGCCAGCGGATGGCTAGCGGGGGTAAACTACAATGAGCAGTTCTTC. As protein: CASGWLAGVNYNEQFF. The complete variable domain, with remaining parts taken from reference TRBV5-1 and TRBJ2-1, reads KAGVTQTPRYLIKTRGQQVTLSCSPISGHRSVSWYQQTPGQGLQFLFEYFSETQRNKGNFPGRFSGRQFSNSRSEMNVSTLELGDSALYLCASGWLAGVNYNEQFFGPGTRLTVL.

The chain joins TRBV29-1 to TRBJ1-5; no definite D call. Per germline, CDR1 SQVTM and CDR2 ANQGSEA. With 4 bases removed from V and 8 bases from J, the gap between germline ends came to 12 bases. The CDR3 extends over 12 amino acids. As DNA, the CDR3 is TGCAGCGTTGCCGATCCTTTGGAGCCCCAGCATTTT. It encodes CSVADPLEPQHF.

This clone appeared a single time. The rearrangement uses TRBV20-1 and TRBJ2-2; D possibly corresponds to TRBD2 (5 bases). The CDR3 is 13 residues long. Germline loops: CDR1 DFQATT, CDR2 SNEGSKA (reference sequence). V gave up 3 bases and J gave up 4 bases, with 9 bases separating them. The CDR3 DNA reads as TGCAGTGCTAGTCCAGCGGTCACCGGGGAGCTGTTTTTT. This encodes CSASPAVTGELFF.

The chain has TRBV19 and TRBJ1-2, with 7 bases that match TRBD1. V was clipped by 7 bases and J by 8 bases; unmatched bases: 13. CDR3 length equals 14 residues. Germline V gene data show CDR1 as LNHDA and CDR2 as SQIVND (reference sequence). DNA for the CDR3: TGTGCCAGTAATCCGGATAACAGGGGTGGAGGCTACACCTTC. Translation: CASNPDNRGGGYTF.

CDR3 sequence (DNA): TGTGCCATCAGGCAGGGGGCGGCGGAGTATGGCTACACCTTC. Translating gives CAIRQGAAEYGYTF. The gene calls are TRBV10-3 and TRBJ1-2; 8 bases line up with TRBD1. Trimming at V came to 6 bases and at J to 5 bases, leaving 8 bases not matched to a gene. The CDR3 length is 14 residues. The germline CDR1 and CDR2 sequences are ENHRY and SYGVKD.

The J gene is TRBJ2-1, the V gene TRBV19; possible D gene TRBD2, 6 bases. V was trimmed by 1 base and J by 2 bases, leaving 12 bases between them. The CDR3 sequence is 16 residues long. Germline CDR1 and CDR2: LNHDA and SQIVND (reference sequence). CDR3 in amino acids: CASSIAAGRTYNEQFF. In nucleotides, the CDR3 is TGTGCCAGTAGTATAGCCGCGGGACGGACCTACAATGAGCAGTTCTTC.

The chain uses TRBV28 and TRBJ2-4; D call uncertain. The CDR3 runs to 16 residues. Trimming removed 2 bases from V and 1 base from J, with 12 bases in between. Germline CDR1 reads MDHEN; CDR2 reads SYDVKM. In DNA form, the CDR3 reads TGTGCCAGCAGTTTAAATTCCCTTCTGGCCAAAAACATTCAGTACTTC. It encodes CASSLNSLLAKNIQYF.

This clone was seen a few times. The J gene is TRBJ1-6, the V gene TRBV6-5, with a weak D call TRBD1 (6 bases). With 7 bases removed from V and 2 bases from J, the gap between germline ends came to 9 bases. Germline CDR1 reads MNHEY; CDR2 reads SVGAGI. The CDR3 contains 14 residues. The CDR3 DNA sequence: TGTGCCAGCACCCGGGACACCTATAATTCACCCCTCCACTTT. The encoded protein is CASTRDTYNSPLHF.

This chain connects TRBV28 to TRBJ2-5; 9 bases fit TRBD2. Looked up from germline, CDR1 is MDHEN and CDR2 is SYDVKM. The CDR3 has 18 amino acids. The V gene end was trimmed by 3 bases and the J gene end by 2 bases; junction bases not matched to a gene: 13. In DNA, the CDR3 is TGTGCCAGCAGTTTCCTGGGTAGCGGGAGAGTGGGGCAAGAGACCCAGTACTTC. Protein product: CASSFLGSGRVGQETQYF.

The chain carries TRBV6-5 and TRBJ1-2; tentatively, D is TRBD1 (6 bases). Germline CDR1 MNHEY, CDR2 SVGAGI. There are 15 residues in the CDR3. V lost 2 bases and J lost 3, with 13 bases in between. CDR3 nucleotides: TGTGCCAGCAGTTACGCGAACAGGGAGGACTATGGCTACACCTTC. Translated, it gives CASSYANREDYGYTF.

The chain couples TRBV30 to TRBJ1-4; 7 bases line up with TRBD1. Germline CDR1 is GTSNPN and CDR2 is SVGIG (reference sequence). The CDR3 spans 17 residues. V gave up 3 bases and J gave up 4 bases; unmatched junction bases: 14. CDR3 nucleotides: TGTGCCTGGAGCCCACGTACCGGGACAGCTAGTAATGAAAAACTGTTTTTT. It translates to CAWSPRTGTASNEKLFF.

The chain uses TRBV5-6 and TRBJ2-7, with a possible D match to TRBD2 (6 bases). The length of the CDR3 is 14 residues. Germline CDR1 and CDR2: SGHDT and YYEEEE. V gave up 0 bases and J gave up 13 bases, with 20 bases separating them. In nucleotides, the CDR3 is TGTGCCAGCAGCTTGGGGACGGATTACGGGACTCTTTACTTC. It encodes CASSLGTDYGTLYF. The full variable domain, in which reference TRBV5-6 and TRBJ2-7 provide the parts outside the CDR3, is DAGVTQSPTHLIKTRGQQVTLRCSPKSGHDTVSWYQQALGQGPQFIFQYYEEEERQRGNFPDRFSGHQFPNYSSELNVNALLLGDSALYLCASSLGTDYGTLYFGPGTRLTVT.

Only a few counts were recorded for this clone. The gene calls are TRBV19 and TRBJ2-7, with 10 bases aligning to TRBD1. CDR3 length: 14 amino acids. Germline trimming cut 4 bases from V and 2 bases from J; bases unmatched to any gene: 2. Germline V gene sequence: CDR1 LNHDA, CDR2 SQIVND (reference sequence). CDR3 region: CASSTTGGPYEQYF. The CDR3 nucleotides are TGTGCCAGTAGTACGACAGGGGGCCCCTACGAGCAGTACTTC.

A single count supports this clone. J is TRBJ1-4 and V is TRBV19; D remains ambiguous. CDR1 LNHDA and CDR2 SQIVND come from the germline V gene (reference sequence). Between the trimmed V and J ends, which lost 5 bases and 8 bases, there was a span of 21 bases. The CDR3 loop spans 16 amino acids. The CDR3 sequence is CASSSSSPRKGEKLFF. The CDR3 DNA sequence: TGTGCCAGTAGTTCCTCTTCCCCGCGTAAGGGAGAAAAACTGTTTTTT. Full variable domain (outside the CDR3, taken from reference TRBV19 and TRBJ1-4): DGGITQSPKYLFRKEGQNVTLSCEQNLNHDAMYWYRQDPGQGLRLIYYSQIVNDFQKGDIAEGYSVSREKKESFPLTVTSAQKNPTAFYLCASSSSSPRKGEKLFFGSGTQLSVL.